Following are 19 T cell receptor beta chains from one sample sequenced in a study of T-cell memory formation after mild COVID-19. MiXCR, applied by TCRdb to the 5' RACE reads, yields one record per CDR3 protein. Of 400,000 to 550,000 distinct CDR3 sequences listed, 20% to 25% are singletons. The sample taken for sequencing was PBMCs or a T cell subset sorted from them (not recorded which). The receptors here all came from an adult woman who had mild COVID-19 (a few samples of this study predate the infection). Cell type and time point are not known.

This chain links TRBV27 with TRBJ2-7; D may be TRBD1 (6 bases). Germline-derived CDR1 and CDR2 are MNHEY and SMNVEV (reference sequence). The CDR3 is 15 residues long. V was pared by 6 bases and J by 3 bases, with 18 bases between. The chain's CDR3 is CASSSLIGDNYEQYF. DNA of the CDR3: TGTGCCAGCAGCTCCCTTATTGGGGACAACTACGAGCAGTACTTC.

This clonotype was counted only a few times. The chain joins TRBV2 to TRBJ2-7, with TRBD1 matching 10 bases. V gave up 5 bases and J gave up 3 bases; unmatched junction bases: 4. Germline CDR1 is SNHLY and CDR2 is FYNNEI. This CDR3 comprises 14 residues. CDR3 region: CASSQTGGDYEQYF. The CDR3 coding sequence is TGTGCCAGCAGTCAGACAGGGGGCGACTACGAGCAGTACTTC.

This clonotype was detected a few times. V is TRBV11-2 and J is TRBJ2-1; unclear D gene. V gave up 4 bases and J gave up 6 bases, with 13 bases separating them. In germline, CDR1 is SGHAT, CDR2 FQNNGV. The CDR3 extends over 14 amino acids. The CDR3 reads CASSYGSGGNEQFF. The CDR3, as DNA: TGTGCCAGCAGCTACGGTTCGGGCGGCAATGAGCAGTTCTTC.

V is TRBV7-6 and J is TRBJ2-1; maybe TRBD2 (6 bases). V lost 3 bases to trimming and J lost 10 bases, with 28 bases between them. Germline V gene lookup returns CDR1 SGHVS and CDR2 FNYEAQ. This CDR3 has 18 amino acids. The CDR3 protein is CASSFSTGVTMRGNEQFF. The DNA for the CDR3 is TGTGCCAGCAGCTTTAGTACGGGGGTCACTATGAGGGGTAACGAGCAGTTCTTC.

The chain recombines TRBV20-1 with TRBJ1-2; 7 bases agree with TRBD1. V was pared by 3 bases and J by 4 bases, with 11 bases of the junction left unmatched. This CDR3 has 15 residues. Germline CDR1 reads DFQATT; CDR2 reads SNEGSKA (reference sequence). The CDR3 coding sequence is TGCAGTGCTAGTCCCCAGGGGGGGCGCGTCTATGGCTACACCTTC. Translation gives CSASPQGGRVYGYTF.

This sequence joins TRBV5-1 and TRBJ2-5, with a possible D match to TRBD1 (8 bases). Trimming stripped 3 bases from V and 3 bases from J, with 15 bases between. The germline CDR1 and CDR2 sequences are SGHRS and YFSETQ. This CDR3 spans 15 amino acids. In nucleotides, the CDR3 is TGCGCCAGCAGCTCGGGGGGACAGGTTGAAGAGACCCAGTACTTC. Protein product: CASSSGGQVEETQYF.

The V gene is TRBV15, the J gene TRBJ1-3; D gene ambiguous. In germline, CDR1 is LNHNV, CDR2 YYDKDF (reference sequence). V shed 0 bases and J shed 0 bases, with 6 bases lying between them. The CDR3 contains 15 residues. CDR3 coding DNA: TGTGCCACCAGCAGAGACACCACCTCTGGAAACACCATATATTTT. Translation gives CATSRDTTSGNTIYF.

The chain recombines TRBV30 with TRBJ1-1; weak D call: TRBD1 (5 bases). Germline lookup yields CDR1 GTSNPN and CDR2 SVGIG (reference sequence). V lost 4 bases, J lost 4 bases, and 10 bases lay in between. CDR3 length: 12 amino acids. The CDR3, as DNA: TGTGCCTGGACAGGGACGGGCACTGAAGCTTTCTTT. Encoded protein: CAWTGTGTEAFF.

This chain joins TRBV20-1 and TRBJ2-7; 7 bases align to TRBD2. V shed 1 base, J shed 5 bases, and the junction held 14 bases outside the gene matches. Germline V gene lookup returns CDR1 DFQATT and CDR2 SNEGSKA (reference sequence). This CDR3 is 16 amino acids long. In nucleotides, the CDR3 is TGCAGTGCTAGAGCCCACGATACGGGGGGTATCCACGAGCAGTACTTC. It is translated as CSARAHDTGGIHEQYF.

This clonotype was picked up a small number of times. The chain joins TRBV7-2 to TRBJ2-7; TRBD2 matches 8 bases. This CDR3 is built from 15 residues. V was pared by 5 bases and J by 6 bases, with 12 bases of the junction left unmatched. Germline CDR1 SGHTA, CDR2 FQGNSA. In DNA, the CDR3 is TGTGCCAGCAGCCCCAGGCAGGGACTAGGTGCCGAGCAGTACTTC. Translated: CASSPRQGLGAEQYF.

At least ten counts were recorded for this clonotype. The V call is TRBV7-9, the J call TRBJ2-6; the match to TRBD1 covers 7 bases. There are 15 residues in the CDR3. With V trimmed by 5 bases and J by 6 bases, 7 bases remained unmatched. Germline V gene lookup returns CDR1 SEHNR and CDR2 FQNEAQ (reference sequence). In DNA, the CDR3 is TGTGCCAGCAGCCCCTGGGACAGTTCGGCCAACGTCCTGACTTTC. It encodes CASSPWDSSANVLTF.

Only a few counts were recorded for this clonotype. The V gene is TRBV5-1, the J gene TRBJ2-6, with D unclear. Germline lookup yields CDR1 SGHRS and CDR2 YFSETQ. With 0 bases removed from V and 0 bases from J, the gap between germline ends came to 13 bases. The CDR3 extends over 18 amino acids. The CDR3 DNA reads TGCGCCAGCAGCTTGGCCCCACCCCGCCCCTCTGGGGCCAACGTCCTGACTTTC. Its translation: CASSLAPPRPSGANVLTF.

This chain links TRBV24-1 with TRBJ2-4, with D possibly TRBD2 on 5 matching bases. CDR3 length: 14 amino acids. The germline V gene has CDR1 KGHDR and CDR2 SFDVKD. Trimming took 4 bases from V and 10 from J, leaving 16 bases between them. The CDR3 DNA is TGTGCCACCAGTGACCGGACTGGATTTGGAATTCAGTACTTC. As protein: CATSDRTGFGIQYF.

The CDR3 bases are TGTGCCAGCAGCTCAGCCGGTCTGGGGTTCTACGAGCAGTACTTC. Translation gives CASSSAGLGFYEQYF. The V call is TRBV7-9, the J call TRBJ2-7; D not resolved. With 4 bases removed from V and 3 bases from J, the gap between germline ends came to 16 bases. Germline assignment: CDR1 SEHNR and CDR2 FQNEAQ (reference sequence). This CDR3 contains 15 residues.

V usage is TRBV7-2 and J usage is TRBJ2-7; D may be TRBD2 (5 bases). The germline V gene has CDR1 SGHTA and CDR2 FQGNSA. The CDR3 is made up of 15 amino acids. Trimming took 4 bases from V and 3 from J, leaving 16 bases between them. The CDR3 loop is CASSSLPSSRYEQYF. The CDR3 DNA is TGTGCCAGCAGCTCCCTCCCTAGCAGTCGCTACGAGCAGTACTTC.

This clonotype was counted only a few times. Sequence at one end of the junction differs from germline and may be a read error. The V call is TRBV5-1, the J call TRBJ1-1; possible D gene TRBD1, 5 bases. The CDR3 length is 13 residues. CDR1 is SGHRS, CDR2 YFSETQ, per germline. CDR3 loop: CASSHGGGTEAFF. CDR3 nucleotides: TGTGCCAGCAGCCACGGGGGTGGGACTGAAGCTTTCTTT.

This clonotype occurred a few times. This chain connects TRBV25-1 to TRBJ2-7; D may be TRBD1 (6 bases). Per the germline V gene, CDR1 is MGHDK and CDR2 is SYGVNS. The germline V and J ends were trimmed by 4 bases and 5 bases, with 18 bases remaining between them. The CDR3 length is 15 residues. In nucleotides, the CDR3 is TGTGCCAGCAGTGGCCCTCGGGGCAGGGGAGACGAGCAGTACTTC. Residues: CASSGPRGRGDEQYF.

V usage is TRBV21-1 and J usage is TRBJ2-7; the table's D call TRBD1 went unverified against the DNA. TRBV21-1 is listed as a pseudogene. This CDR3 spans 16 amino acids. CDR3 nucleotides: TGTGCCAGCAGCAAAGAGACCGGGAACACGTCCTACGAGCAGTACTTC. Its translation: CASSKETGNTSYEQYF.

Only a few counts were recorded for this clonotype. An end of the junction does not agree with germline; a read error may underlie this. The genes are TRBV7-3 and TRBJ2-1; 7 nucleotides match TRBD1. The CDR3 length is 12 residues. Germline V gene lookup returns CDR1 SGHTA and CDR2 FQGTGA. This CDR3 is CASSSDGTAVDF. The DNA for the CDR3 is TGTGCCAGCAGCTCCGACGGGACAGCGGTAGATTTC.